The 18 T cell receptor beta chains listed next were all sequenced from one sample in a study of CXCR3-negative and CXCR3-positive naive CD8 T cells. It was by 5' RACE with UMI labels that the TRB cDNA libraries were prepared. With the 5' RACE reads reprocessed, TCRdb shows one record per CDR3 protein and no DNA. The repertoire shows some 50,000 distinct CDR3 sequences; the top ten hold about 1.6%. Specimen: naive CXCR3- CD8+ T cells from blood. Stated subset: CD45RO-CCR7+CD27+CD95- naive CD8+ T cells lacking CXCR3 (TNR3-). The receptors were gathered from a human donor in good health. Some clones in this sample may be carry-over from other donors' samples.

The V gene is TRBV6-6, the J gene TRBJ1-5; lacking DNA, the TRBD1 call made by TCRdb goes unchecked. The CDR3 extends over 19 amino acids. Germline V CDR1 and CDR2: MNHNY, SVGAGI (reference sequence). The CDR3 sequence: CASSTDRDRAIDGNQPQHF.

The chain is built from TRBV15 and TRBJ2-1; the D call from TCRdb, TRBD1, cannot be confirmed without DNA. Per the germline V gene, CDR1 is LNHNV and CDR2 is YYDKDF (reference sequence). The CDR3 runs 13 residues. The CDR3 spells CATSSRRDREQFF. Variable domain in full (rest from reference TRBV15 and TRBJ2-1): DAMVIQNPRYQVTQFGKPVTLSCSQTLNHNVMYWYQQKSSQAPKLLFHYYDKDFNNEADTPDNFQSRRPNTSFCFLDIRSPGLGDTAMYLCATSSRRDREQFFGPGTRLTVL.

The chain links TRBV14 to TRBJ2-1; TCRdb indicates TRBD2, and absent DNA this call remains unverified. This CDR3 contains 16 residues. From germline, CDR1 is SGHDN and CDR2 FVKESK. The CDR3 loop reads CASSQVGLALYNEQFF.

This CDR3 is CASSPRGGLEQYF. The chain combines TRBV7-6 with TRBJ2-7; the TRBD1 assignment by TCRdb is unverifiable without DNA. Germline lookup yields CDR1 SGHVS and CDR2 FNYEAQ. This CDR3 comprises 13 residues.

The chain is built from TRBV29-1 and TRBJ1-1; the TCRdb call, TRBD1, lacks DNA for checking. The germline gives CDR1 SQVTM, CDR2 ANQGSEA. The CDR3 runs to 12 residues. The CDR3 loop is CSAYGQGVEAFF.

The gene calls are TRBV6-2 or TRBV6-3 and TRBJ2-1; TCRdb picks TRBD2, but there is no DNA to check that call. The CDR3 has 15 amino acids. The germline CDR1 and CDR2 sequences are MNHEY and SVGEGT. The CDR3 sequence is CASSREPLTYNEQFF.

Here the CDR3 reads CASSPTSGSRHEQFF. This chain joins TRBV5-1 and TRBJ2-1; the TCRdb D gene call, TRBD2, has no DNA to confirm it. The length of the CDR3 is 15 residues. Germline V CDR1 and CDR2: SGHRS, YFSETQ.

The chain recombines TRBV6-5 with TRBJ1-2. Germline loops: CDR1 MNHEY, CDR2 SVGAGI. The CDR3 is 11 amino acids. CDR3 protein: CASSYGDGYTF.

The rearrangement joins TRBV28 to TRBJ2-3; the TRBD1 assignment by TCRdb is unverifiable without DNA. This CDR3 spans 16 amino acids. Germline V gives CDR1 MDHEN, CDR2 SYDVKM. The CDR3 here is CASSLGTGGAGDTQYF.

This sequence joins TRBV6-4 and TRBJ2-2; the D gene TCRdb calls, TRBD2, cannot be checked with no DNA. CDR1 is MRHNA, CDR2 SNTAGT, per germline. This CDR3 is built from 15 residues. The CDR3 sequence is CASSEVAANTGEPFF.

The chain has TRBV4-3 and TRBJ1-5; with no DNA, the TCRdb D assignment of TRBD1 cannot be verified. The CDR3 runs to 13 residues. Germline V CDR1 and CDR2: LGHNA, YSLEER. The CDR3 spells CASSLPRGQPQHF.

V is TRBV6-6 and J is TRBJ2-3; as DNA is missing, the TRBD2 call by TCRdb cannot be tested. Germline-derived CDR1 and CDR2 are MNHNY and SVGAGI (reference sequence). CDR3 length equals 17 residues. CDR3: CASSYGLEGKSTDTQYF.

The V gene is TRBV3-1, the J gene TRBJ2-1; TCRdb returns TRBD2, unconfirmable since there is no DNA. There are 12 residues in the CDR3. Germline V CDR1 and CDR2: LGHDT, YNNKEL (reference sequence). CDR3 sequence: CASRGLGNEQFF.

This rearrangement joins TRBV4-1 to TRBJ2-2. The CDR3 totals 15 residues. Germline values: CDR1 MGHRA, CDR2 YSYEKL. The CDR3 here is CASSQHGENTGELFF.

This chain connects TRBV29-1 to TRBJ1-1; TCRdb selects TRBD1, and the lack of DNA leaves this call unchecked. CDR3 length: 11 amino acids. Per the germline V gene, CDR1 is SQVTM and CDR2 is ANQGSEA. This chain's CDR3 is CSVPGVTEAFF.

The genes are TRBV7-9 and TRBJ2-1; the D call from TCRdb, TRBD2, cannot be confirmed without DNA. There are 14 residues in the CDR3. The germline CDR1 and CDR2 sequences are SEHNR and FQNEAQ (reference sequence). The CDR3 loop reads CASSLALGGNEQFF.

The chain joins TRBV15 to TRBJ2-5; TCRdb returns TRBD1, unconfirmable since there is no DNA. Germline CDR1 LNHNV, CDR2 YYDKDF (reference sequence). The CDR3 has 15 residues. The CDR3 loop is CATSSRRDRRETQYF.

This chain uses TRBV15 with TRBJ2-2; TCRdb returns TRBD1, unconfirmable since there is no DNA. The CDR3 totals 16 residues. Per the germline V gene, CDR1 is LNHNV and CDR2 is YYDKDF (reference sequence). CDR3: CATSRDRQSPTGELFF.